Described below is a single TCR beta chain sequence and its context. The data were taken from a study of T-cell memory formation after mild COVID-19. TCRdb independently ran MiXCR on the 5' RACE reads; one entry per CDR3 protein. The data hold over 400,000 distinct CDR3 sequences, with more than 20% observed a single time. The CDR3 has 15 amino acids. V shed 8 bases and J 12 bases; nucleotides not matched to a gene: 13. From germline, CDR1 is KGHDR and CDR2 SFDVKD. The sample taken for sequencing was PBMCs or a T cell subset sorted from them (not recorded which). The TCR originated in an adult woman who had mild COVID-19 (a few samples of this study predate the infection). Cell type and time point are not known. The chain combines TRBV24-1 with TRBJ2-1; 12 bases fit TRBD1. In nucleotides, the CDR3 is TGTGCCACCACGGACCGGGACAGGGGGCTCAAGGGGCAGTTCTTC. Residues: CATTDRDRGLKGQFF.